A selection of T cell receptor beta chains follows, all from one sample in a study of vaccination and CD4 T cells after COVID-19. Their target antigens are unknown. TCRdb analysed the PCR reads with MiXCR anew, one entry per CDR3 protein. The sample lists tens of thousands of distinct CDR3 sequences; around two fifths were seen once. Source: CD4+ T cells from blood, cultured in vitro, taken about 7 months after SARS-CoV-2 vaccination. The receptors stem from a human donor who had recovered from COVID-19. Both conserved end residues are part of each CDR3. The order of the fields is J gene, clone size, D gene, V gene, CDR3 DNA, CDR3 protein. The D gene is left open where the match is weak. A clone size is listed for some rows: how often the clone was seen (once, few, many), or a class if it is expanded.

j_call: TRBJ2-2; clone_size: .; d_call: TRBD1; v_call: TRBV4-1; cdr3_nt: TGCGCCAGCAGCCAAAAACAGGGGGCCGGGGAGCTGTTTTTT; cdr3_aa: CASSQKQGAGELFF
j_call: TRBJ1-1; clone_size: few; d_call: .; v_call: TRBV7-2; cdr3_nt: TGTGCCAGCAGCCGCGACGCCGCGGCTTTCTTT; cdr3_aa: CASSRDAAAFF
j_call: TRBJ1-6; clone_size: .; d_call: .; v_call: TRBV20-1; cdr3_nt: TGCAGTGGCCAGGGATCCTATAATTCACCCCTCCACTTT; cdr3_aa: CSGQGSYNSPLHF
j_call: TRBJ2-2; clone_size: few; d_call: .; v_call: TRBV7-2; cdr3_nt: TGTGCCAGCAAAGACACCGGGGAGCTGTTTTTT; cdr3_aa: CASKDTGELFF
j_call: TRBJ2-7; clone_size: .; d_call: .; v_call: TRBV4-2; cdr3_nt: TGTGCCAGCAGTAAGGGGGGAGCGGTCCCCTACGAGCAGTACTTC; cdr3_aa: CASSKGGAVPYEQYF
j_call: TRBJ2-1; clone_size: .; d_call: TRBD2; v_call: TRBV10-3; cdr3_nt: TGTGCCATCAGTGAACTAGCGGCAGCATCCTACAATGAGCAGTTCTTC; cdr3_aa: CAISELAAASYNEQFF
j_call: TRBJ2-4; clone_size: .; d_call: TRBD2; v_call: TRBV7-2; cdr3_nt: TGTGCCAGCAGCTCTACTAGCGGGGGGGCCTTCATTCAGTACTTC; cdr3_aa: CASSSTSGGAFIQYF
j_call: TRBJ2-5; clone_size: few; d_call: .; v_call: TRBV6-1; cdr3_nt: TGTGCCAGCAGTGGGTGGTGGGGGGTCGTCCAAGAGACCCAGTACTTC; cdr3_aa: CASSGWWGVVQETQYF
j_call: TRBJ1-2; clone_size: medium-sized; d_call: .; v_call: TRBV6-1; cdr3_nt: TGTGCCAGCGGGAAAGGTACAGGGAACTATGGCTACACCTTC; cdr3_aa: CASGKGTGNYGYTF
j_call: TRBJ2-5; clone_size: .; d_call: .; v_call: TRBV11-2; cdr3_nt: TGTGCCAGCAGCTTTGGGACACAAGAGACCCAGTACTTC; cdr3_aa: CASSFGTQETQYF
j_call: TRBJ2-2; clone_size: .; d_call: .; v_call: TRBV19; cdr3_nt: TGTGCCAGTCGTTCGGACGGACTGAACACCGGGGAGCTGTTTTTT; cdr3_aa: CASRSDGLNTGELFF
j_call: TRBJ1-5; clone_size: few; d_call: .; v_call: TRBV19; cdr3_nt: TGTGCCAGTAGTATTCTGCCAGGGAGGCTGAATCAGCCCCAGCATTTT; cdr3_aa: CASSILPGRLNQPQHF
j_call: TRBJ2-5; clone_size: .; d_call: TRBD2; v_call: TRBV2; cdr3_nt: TGTGCCAGCAGTCTACGGGAGGGGACCCAGTACTTC; cdr3_aa: CASSLREGTQYF
j_call: TRBJ2-5; clone_size: .; d_call: .; v_call: TRBV5-6; cdr3_nt: TGTGCCAGCAGCTTGGTGATTAGCTTCCAAGAGACCCAGTACTTC; cdr3_aa: CASSLVISFQETQYF
j_call: TRBJ2-5; clone_size: .; d_call: .; v_call: TRBV11-2; cdr3_nt: TGTGCCAGCAGCTTAGACACGCCCCTTGTGAAGTACTTC; cdr3_aa: CASSLDTPLVKYF
j_call: TRBJ2-7; clone_size: large; d_call: TRBD1; v_call: TRBV27; cdr3_nt: TGTGCCAGCAGTTTTTACGACAGGGGCGAGCAGTACTTC; cdr3_aa: CASSFYDRGEQYF
j_call: TRBJ1-5; clone_size: .; d_call: .; v_call: TRBV6-1; cdr3_nt: TGTGCCAGCAGGGTAGGGTACAATCAGCCCCAGCATTTT; cdr3_aa: CASRVGYNQPQHF
j_call: TRBJ2-3; clone_size: .; d_call: .; v_call: TRBV20-1; cdr3_nt: TGCAGTGCTAGCCAGCCGGGCAGGGCGGGCACAGATACGCAGTATTTT; cdr3_aa: CSASQPGRAGTDTQYF
j_call: TRBJ2-5; clone_size: .; d_call: TRBD2; v_call: TRBV20-1; cdr3_nt: TGCAGTGCTACGATAGCGGGAGGGCCGGGGGAGACCCAGTACTTC; cdr3_aa: CSATIAGGPGETQYF
j_call: TRBJ2-1; clone_size: once; d_call: .; v_call: TRBV6-2/TRBV6-3; cdr3_nt: TGTGCCAGCAGTTACTCTATTGGCTATGAGCAGTTCTTC; cdr3_aa: CASSYSIGYEQFF
j_call: TRBJ2-2; clone_size: .; d_call: .; v_call: TRBV10-3; cdr3_nt: TGTGCCATCAGTGGATTACAGGGAGGGGAGCTGTTTTTT; cdr3_aa: CAISGLQGGELFF
j_call: TRBJ2-1; clone_size: .; d_call: TRBD2; v_call: TRBV20-1; cdr3_nt: TGCAGTGCTAGGGATCTAGCGGGGCGACTCTACAATGAGCAGTTCTTC; cdr3_aa: CSARDLAGRLYNEQFF
j_call: TRBJ1-2; clone_size: .; d_call: .; v_call: TRBV7-2; cdr3_nt: TGTGCCAGCAGCGCTAACCGTCGGGGTAGCTACACCTTC; cdr3_aa: CASSANRRGSYTF
j_call: TRBJ1-3; clone_size: .; d_call: .; v_call: TRBV2; cdr3_nt: TGTGCCAGCAGTTCGAGCAGGTACTCTGGAAACACCATATATTTT; cdr3_aa: CASSSSRYSGNTIYF
j_call: TRBJ2-5; clone_size: .; d_call: TRBD2; v_call: TRBV7-6; cdr3_nt: TGTGCCAGCAGCACCTTATTAGCGGGGATGGTAGAAGAGACCCAGTACTTC; cdr3_aa: CASSTLLAGMVEETQYF
j_call: TRBJ2-5; clone_size: .; d_call: TRBD1; v_call: TRBV7-9; cdr3_nt: TGTGCCAGCAGCTTCGGGACAGGGTTGAGTGAGACCCAGTACTTC; cdr3_aa: CASSFGTGLSETQYF
j_call: TRBJ2-5; clone_size: .; d_call: TRBD2; v_call: TRBV11-2; cdr3_nt: TGTGCCAGCAGCTTAGATCAAAGGACTAGCGGGAGCCGAGAGACCCAGTACTTC; cdr3_aa: CASSLDQRTSGSRETQYF
j_call: TRBJ1-1; clone_size: .; d_call: .; v_call: TRBV7-2; cdr3_nt: TGTGCCAGCGGGGGCAGGAACACTGAAGCTTTCTTT; cdr3_aa: CASGGRNTEAFF
j_call: TRBJ2-7; clone_size: .; d_call: .; v_call: TRBV7-3; cdr3_nt: TGTGCCAGCAGCCCAGTTTCTTTGGGCGAGCAGTACTTC; cdr3_aa: CASSPVSLGEQYF
j_call: TRBJ2-3; clone_size: .; d_call: TRBD2; v_call: TRBV20-1; cdr3_nt: TGCAGTGCCAGACCCCTAGCGGGGGTTTTGGATACGCAGTATTTT; cdr3_aa: CSARPLAGVLDTQYF
j_call: TRBJ1-1; clone_size: .; d_call: .; v_call: TRBV6-1; cdr3_nt: TGTGCCAGCAGCTCTCCCGGGGCCCTGAAGCCTACTTTCTTT; cdr3_aa: CASSSPGALKPTFF
j_call: TRBJ2-7; clone_size: .; d_call: .; v_call: TRBV20-1; cdr3_nt: TGCAGTGCTAGAAGGGCCCAGGGGTACGAGCAGTACTTC; cdr3_aa: CSARRAQGYEQYF
j_call: TRBJ2-7; clone_size: .; d_call: .; v_call: TRBV7-9; cdr3_nt: TGTGCCAGCAGCCCAGCCTACGAGCAGTACTTC; cdr3_aa: CASSPAYEQYF
j_call: TRBJ2-7; clone_size: few; d_call: TRBD1; v_call: TRBV6-1; cdr3_nt: TGTGCCAGCAGTGGTGGGACAGGCCCCTACGAGCAGTACTTC; cdr3_aa: CASSGGTGPYEQYF
j_call: TRBJ2-3; clone_size: .; d_call: TRBD2; v_call: TRBV20-1; cdr3_nt: TGCAGTGCTAGAGATTGGGGAGGGCCCATCTCGGATACGCAGTATTTT; cdr3_aa: CSARDWGGPISDTQYF
j_call: TRBJ2-3; clone_size: once; d_call: TRBD2; v_call: TRBV20-1; cdr3_nt: TGCAGTGCTAGATACAAAGGGGGGCTTTTCGGACTAGCGGGGATGAAGGCAGATACGCAGTATTTT; cdr3_aa: CSARYKGGLFGLAGMKADTQYF
j_call: TRBJ1-1; clone_size: .; d_call: .; v_call: TRBV6-4; cdr3_nt: TGTGCCAGCAGTGCGGGGGCTGACACTGAAGCTTTCTTT; cdr3_aa: CASSAGADTEAFF
j_call: TRBJ2-5; clone_size: .; d_call: .; v_call: TRBV11-3; cdr3_nt: TGTGCCAGCAGCCCCCCCGCTCAAGAGACCCAGTACTTC; cdr3_aa: CASSPPAQETQYF
j_call: TRBJ1-2; clone_size: .; d_call: .; v_call: TRBV6-5; cdr3_nt: TGTGCCAGCAGTTACTCGATCCGATACTATGGCTACACCTTC; cdr3_aa: CASSYSIRYYGYTF
j_call: TRBJ2-7; clone_size: few; d_call: TRBD1; v_call: TRBV6-1; cdr3_nt: TGTGCCAGCAGCAACCGCATGAATCGACAGGGCTACGAGCAGTACTTC; cdr3_aa: CASSNRMNRQGYEQYF
j_call: TRBJ1-1; clone_size: few; d_call: TRBD1; v_call: TRBV7-9; cdr3_nt: TGTGCCAGCAGTCACCGGGACAGGGGGACTGAAGCTTTCTTT; cdr3_aa: CASSHRDRGTEAFF
j_call: TRBJ2-1; clone_size: few; d_call: .; v_call: TRBV7-9; cdr3_nt: TGTGCCAGCAGCTTCAGGCAGATTCAAAACAATGAGCAGTTCTTC; cdr3_aa: CASSFRQIQNNEQFF
j_call: TRBJ2-3; clone_size: .; d_call: .; v_call: TRBV6-1; cdr3_nt: TGTGCCAGCAGTGGGCTGTCGGCAGATACGCAGTATTTT; cdr3_aa: CASSGLSADTQYF
j_call: TRBJ2-2; clone_size: .; d_call: .; v_call: TRBV20-1; cdr3_nt: TGCAGTGCTAGCTTATTGGGGACCACCGGGGAGCTGTTTTTT; cdr3_aa: CSASLLGTTGELFF
j_call: TRBJ1-2; clone_size: .; d_call: .; v_call: TRBV6-5; cdr3_nt: TGTGCCAGCAGTTCCCCGGGGTCTCGGTCCTATGGCTACACCTTC; cdr3_aa: CASSSPGSRSYGYTF
j_call: TRBJ2-5; clone_size: .; d_call: TRBD1; v_call: TRBV7-7; cdr3_nt: TGTGCTAGCAGCTCCGGGACAGGGAATGTTGGGGAGACCCAGTACTTC; cdr3_aa: CASSSGTGNVGETQYF
j_call: TRBJ1-1; clone_size: .; d_call: .; v_call: TRBV10-3; cdr3_nt: TGTGCCATCAGGGACCGTAATGAGAACACTGAAGCTTTCTTT; cdr3_aa: CAIRDRNENTEAFF
j_call: TRBJ2-2; clone_size: few; d_call: .; v_call: TRBV27; cdr3_nt: TGTGCCAGCAGACGGACCCGGAACACCGGGGAGCTGTTTTTT; cdr3_aa: CASRRTRNTGELFF
j_call: TRBJ2-5; clone_size: .; d_call: .; v_call: TRBV20-1; cdr3_nt: TGCAGTGCTAGTCAGGGGCTCGGGGGCCGTGGCCAGTACTTC; cdr3_aa: CSASQGLGGRGQYF
j_call: TRBJ2-1; clone_size: .; d_call: .; v_call: TRBV6-2/TRBV6-3; cdr3_nt: TGTGCCAGCAGTTACCGACCAGCGGGTTCCTCCTACAATGAGCAGTTCTTC; cdr3_aa: CASSYRPAGSSYNEQFF
j_call: TRBJ1-6; clone_size: .; d_call: TRBD1; v_call: TRBV11-1; cdr3_nt: TGCGCCAGCAGCCAAGGAACAGGGGCGGGCCCATATTCACCCCTCCACTTT; cdr3_aa: CASSQGTGAGPYSPLHF
j_call: TRBJ1-1; clone_size: few; d_call: TRBD1; v_call: TRBV7-3; cdr3_nt: TGTGCCAGCAGCCCAAAAGGGTGGGACAGGGGTGGAGAAGCTTTCTTT; cdr3_aa: CASSPKGWDRGGEAFF
j_call: TRBJ1-3; clone_size: .; d_call: .; v_call: TRBV20-1; cdr3_nt: TGCAGTGCTAGTGCCGGACAGCTAAGCTCTGGAAACACCATATATTTT; cdr3_aa: CSASAGQLSSGNTIYF
j_call: TRBJ1-1; clone_size: medium-sized; d_call: TRBD1; v_call: TRBV7-9; cdr3_nt: TGTGCCAGCAGCCCCGGACAGGGGGCGGCCACTGAAGCTTTCTTT; cdr3_aa: CASSPGQGAATEAFF
j_call: TRBJ2-7; clone_size: .; d_call: TRBD1; v_call: TRBV5-4; cdr3_nt: TGTGCCAGCAGCTTCCTGACAGGGCGATACGAGCAGTACTTC; cdr3_aa: CASSFLTGRYEQYF